The 9 T cell receptor beta chains presented below share a single source sample, sequenced in a study of blood T cells in healthy people across ages. Sample-barcoded 5' priming and a J-beta primer mix drove a second PCR of roughly 7 to 11 cycles. TCRdb reprocessed the 5' RACE reads with MiXCR, giving one entry per CDR3 protein. The table records 800,000 to 950,000 distinct CDR3 sequences, about 48% of them present only once. Sequenced material: blood. These receptors all stem from a man aged 25 to 40 in good health.

This clonotype was seen ten or more times. The V and J genes are TRBV28 and TRBJ1-5; possibly TRBD1 for D (6 bases). The germline CDR1 and CDR2 sequences are MDHEN and SYDVKM. Trimming stripped 5 bases from V and 5 bases from J, with 16 bases between. The CDR3 extends over 15 amino acids. CDR3 bases: TGTGCCAGCAGTCAAGTACAGGGTAGGGATCAGCCCCAGCATTTT. Protein: CASSQVQGRDQPQHF. The whole variable domain, filled in from reference TRBV28 and TRBJ1-5, reads DVKVTQSSRYLVKRTGEKVFLECVQDMDHENMFWYRQDPGLGLRLIYFSYDVKMKEKGDIPEGYSVSREKKERFSLILESASTNQTSMYLCASSQVQGRDQPQHFGDGTRLSIL.

In its sample, this clonotype was seen a few times. The gene calls are TRBV3-1 and TRBJ2-1; no clear D. The CDR3 loop spans 13 amino acids. Looked up from germline, CDR1 is LGHDT and CDR2 is YNNKEL (reference sequence). V lost 3 bases to trimming and J lost 0 bases, with 3 bases between them. The CDR3: CASSHRSYNEQFF. DNA for the CDR3: TGTGCCAGCAGCCATCGCTCCTACAATGAGCAGTTCTTC.

The CDR3 here is CASSQDHRGNQPQHF. CDR3 sequence (DNA): TGTGCCAGCAGCCAAGACCACAGGGGAAATCAGCCCCAGCATTTT. This rearrangement joins TRBV3-1 to TRBJ1-5; 7 bases map to TRBD1. The CDR3 sequence is 15 residues long. J was trimmed by 4 bases and V by 0 bases; bases with no gene match: 3. Germline V gene sequence: CDR1 LGHDT, CDR2 YNNKEL (reference sequence).

The chain recombines TRBV5-1 with TRBJ1-2; a possible D gene is TRBD1 (5 bases). Trimming stripped 5 bases from V and 6 bases from J, with 11 bases between. CDR1 and CDR2 from the germline V gene are SGHRS and YFSETQ. This CDR3 is built from 12 residues. In DNA form, the CDR3 reads TGCGCCAGCAGTTGGGACGGGAATGGCTACACCTTC. Its protein is CASSWDGNGYTF.

This clonotype was detected only a few times. The chain carries TRBV6-5 and TRBJ1-1, with 10 positions matching TRBD1. The CDR3 loop spans 13 amino acids. With V trimmed by 8 bases and J by 4 bases, 4 bases remained unmatched. In germline, CDR1 is MNHEY, CDR2 SVGAGI. CDR3: CASRGQGGTEAFF. In DNA form, the CDR3 reads TGTGCCAGCCGCGGACAGGGGGGCACTGAAGCTTTCTTT.

The genes are TRBV20-1 and TRBJ2-5, with D hard to call. Trimming removed 6 bases from V and 6 bases from J, with 14 bases in between. In germline, CDR1 is DFQATT, CDR2 SNEGSKA (reference sequence). CDR3 size: 12 residues. The CDR3 loop reads CSAKWGSKTQYF. The CDR3 coding sequence is TGCAGTGCCAAATGGGGTTCGAAGACCCAGTACTTC.

Turning to this clonotype: This may be a read error: a much more frequent sequence differs by one nucleotide. The V gene is TRBV11-3, the J gene TRBJ2-5; no reliable D call. Per the germline V gene, CDR1 is SGHNT and CDR2 is YENEEA. This CDR3 region has 17 residues. The CDR3 DNA reads TGTACCAGCCTTGGCCCCCCCCCCATTGGGGTCAAAGAGACCCAGTACTTC. This translates into CTSLGPPPIGVKETQYF.

The CDR3 sequence is CASSQSFLQAMNTEAFF. In DNA, the CDR3 is TGCGCCAGCAGCCAGTCCTTCCTGCAGGCGATGAACACTGAAGCTTTCTTT. The chain combines TRBV4-1 with TRBJ1-1; D gene ambiguous. V lost 3 bases and J lost 0, with 17 bases in between. The CDR3 length is 17 residues. Looked up from germline, CDR1 is MGHRA and CDR2 is YSYEKL.

The DNA for the CDR3 is TGTGCCAGCAGCTTAGCTGAGGGGGGCAGGCAGTACTTC. It codes for CASSLAEGGRQYF. The rearrangement joins TRBV7-9 to TRBJ2-7; the D call may be TRBD1 or TRBD2 (6 bases each). The CDR3 runs to 13 residues. Trimming left V 0 bases short and J 9 bases short, with 12 bases between. Germline CDR1 and CDR2: SEHNR and FQNEAQ (reference sequence).